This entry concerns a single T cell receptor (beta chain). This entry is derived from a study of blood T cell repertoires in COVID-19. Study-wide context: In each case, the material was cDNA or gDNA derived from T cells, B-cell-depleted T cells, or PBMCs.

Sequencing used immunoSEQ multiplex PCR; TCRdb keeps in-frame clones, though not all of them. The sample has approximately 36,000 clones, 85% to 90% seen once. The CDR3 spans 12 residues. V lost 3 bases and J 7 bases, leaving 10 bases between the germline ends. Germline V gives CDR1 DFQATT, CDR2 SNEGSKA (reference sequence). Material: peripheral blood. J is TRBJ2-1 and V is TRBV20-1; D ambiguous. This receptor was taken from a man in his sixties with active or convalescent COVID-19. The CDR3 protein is CSASLERNEQFF. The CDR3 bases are TGCAGTGCTAGTTTGGAGAGAAATGAGCAGTTCTTC.